The 13 T cell receptor beta chains given below trace back to one sample, sequenced in a study of T cell responses to AZD1222 COVID-19 vaccine. The table came from immunoSEQ multiplex PCR; TCRdb's copy has only in-frame clones and leaves some out. Among approximately 120,000 clones, 84% were seen once, and the ten largest hold roughly a quarter. The sample consisted of peripheral blood, taken 28 days after the second AZD1222 dose. The receptor set was obtained from an adult who received the AZD1222 COVID-19 vaccine.

Points on this clone: The sample carries other DNA sequences with the same CDR3. This chain connects TRBV5-1 to TRBJ2-3; a weak D match, TRBD2 (6 bases). This CDR3 has 14 amino acids. The germline CDR1 and CDR2 sequences are SGHRS and YFSETQ. The V and J ends lost 4 bases and 2 bases respectively, with 11 bases between them. DNA for the CDR3: TGCGCCAGCAGCCTGGGGGACTCCACAGATACGCAGTATTTT. As protein: CASSLGDSTDTQYF.

The V gene is TRBV7-2, the J gene TRBJ1-4; no firm D call. The length of the CDR3 is 16 residues. V was pared by 3 bases and J by 1 base, with 12 bases between. Germline V gives CDR1 SGHTA, CDR2 FQGNSA. In DNA, the CDR3 is TGTGCCAGCAGCTTGTTTGGTGGGTTAACTAATGAAAAACTGTTTTTT. Translating gives CASSLFGGLTNEKLFF. Combining the CDR3 with reference TRBV7-2 and TRBJ1-4 gives the whole variable domain GAGVSQSPSNKVTEKGKDVELRCDPISGHTALYWYRQSLGQGLEFLIYFQGNSAPDKSGLPSDRFSAERTGGSVSTLTIQRTQQEDSAVYLCASSLFGGLTNEKLFFGSGTQLSVL.

This clone turned up a few times. The rearrangement uses TRBV5-1 and TRBJ1-2; 8 nucleotides line up with TRBD1. Germline trimming cut 4 bases from V and 4 bases from J; bases unmatched to any gene: 6. The CDR3 runs 14 residues. CDR1 is SGHRS, CDR2 YFSETQ, per germline. The CDR3 coding sequence is TGCGCCAGCAGCGCAGACAGGGGACCCTATGGCTACACCTTC. This sequence encodes CASSADRGPYGYTF.

This sequence joins TRBV4-3 and TRBJ2-2; D is unresolved. Trimming took 0 bases from V and 2 from J, leaving 19 bases between them. The CDR3 consists of 19 residues. Germline V gene data show CDR1 as LGHNA and CDR2 as YSLEER. CDR3 sequence (DNA): TGCGCCAGCAGCCAAGATCTGGGTCACCCAGGTGGCAACACCGGGGAGCTGTTTTTT. Its protein product is CASSQDLGHPGGNTGELFF.

The chain links TRBV19 to TRBJ2-3, with D perhaps TRBD2 (6 bases). Looked up from germline, CDR1 is LNHDA and CDR2 is SQIVND (reference sequence). Deletions cut 4 bases from V and 2 bases from J, with 19 bases between. The CDR3 runs to 17 residues. Written as DNA, the CDR3 is TGTGCCAGTAGTACGGGACCGCGGGACTTCTCCACAGATACGCAGTATTTT. Its translation: CASSTGPRDFSTDTQYF. The complete variable domain, with remaining parts taken from reference TRBV19 and TRBJ2-3, reads DGGITQSPKYLFRKEGQNVTLSCEQNLNHDAMYWYRQDPGQGLRLIYYSQIVNDFQKGDIAEGYSVSREKKESFPLTVTSAQKNPTAFYLCASSTGPRDFSTDTQYFGPGTRLTVL.

V and J are TRBV6-5 and TRBJ2-7; no reliable D call. Germline V gives CDR1 MNHEY, CDR2 SVGAGI. Deletions cut 6 bases from V and 2 bases from J, with 8 bases between. This CDR3 spans 12 amino acids. The CDR3 DNA is TGTGCCAGCAGCCGGGTTGCCTACGAGCAGTACTTC. Translated: CASSRVAYEQYF.

In its sample, this clone was seen a few times. V is TRBV18 and J is TRBJ2-7, with 10 nucleotides matching TRBD1. V was clipped by 1 base and J by 9 bases; unmatched bases: 15. Germline lookup yields CDR1 KGHSH and CDR2 LQKENI. This CDR3 comprises 17 residues. In nucleotides, the CDR3 is TGTGCCAGCTCACCACTACCACCGGGACAGGGGAACTCAAGGCAGTACTTC. Protein product: CASSPLPPGQGNSRQYF. Looking up the rest from reference TRBV18 and TRBJ2-7 gives the full variable domain: NAGVMQNPRHLVRRRGQEARLRCSPMKGHSHVYWYRQLPEEGLKFMVYLQKENIIDESGMPKERFSAEFPKEGPSILRIQQVVRGDSAAYFCASSPLPPGQGNSRQYFGPGTRLTVT.

This clone has more than one count but fewer than ten. This sequence joins TRBV19 and TRBJ2-3; tentatively, D is TRBD1 (5 bases). Germline V lookup: CDR1 LNHDA, CDR2 SQIVND (reference sequence). This CDR3 has 16 amino acids. V was cut by 0 bases and J by 2 bases, with 12 bases left in between. The DNA for the CDR3 is TGTGCCAGTAGTATAGATTCGACAGCAAACACAGATACGCAGTATTTT. Protein sequence: CASSIDSTANTDTQYF.

This rearrangement joins TRBV11-3 to TRBJ1-6; tentatively, D is TRBD1 (5 bases). The germline V gene has CDR1 SGHNT and CDR2 YENEEA. The V gene lost 2 bases and the J gene lost 11 bases, with 13 bases spanning the gap. This CDR3 has 14 amino acids. CDR3 sequence (DNA): TGTGCCAGCAGCTTATTCGGGGAGGGGACACCCCTCCACTTT. Translated, it gives CASSLFGEGTPLHF.

The V and J genes are TRBV5-1 and TRBJ2-5, with unresolved D. V dropped 0 bases and J dropped 4 bases, with 16 bases sitting between them. Germline loops: CDR1 SGHRS, CDR2 YFSETQ. The CDR3 has 16 amino acids. CDR3 protein: CASSLGGSLMPETQYF. The DNA for the CDR3 is TGCGCCAGCAGCTTGGGGGGTTCTCTGATGCCAGAGACCCAGTACTTC.

V and J are TRBV9 and TRBJ1-6, with D tentatively TRBD1 (5 bases). With 3 bases removed from V and 6 bases from J, the gap between germline ends came to 10 bases. The CDR3 is made up of 14 amino acids. The germline V gene encodes CDR1 SGDLS and CDR2 YYNGEE. The CDR3 DNA follows: TGTGCCAGCAGCGGAGGGACTTTTAATTCACCCCTCCACTTT. This codes for CASSGGTFNSPLHF.

V and J are TRBV4-3 and TRBJ1-1; TRBD1 is a possible D gene (6 bases). Germline V gene sequence: CDR1 LGHNA, CDR2 YSLEER. This CDR3 has 15 residues. Trimming removed 1 base at V and 6 bases at J, with 15 bases between. DNA of the CDR3: TGCGCCAGCAGCCAAGGGACAGCCATTGACGCTGAAGCTTTCTTT. Residues: CASSQGTAIDAEAFF.

This clone was detected only a few times. The V gene is TRBV4-1, the J gene TRBJ2-1; TRBD2 aligns across 7 bases. V shed 4 bases and J 3 bases; nucleotides not matched to a gene: 3. CDR1 is MGHRA and CDR2 is YSYEKL in the germline V gene. There are 14 residues in the CDR3. CDR3 nucleotides: TGCGCCAGCAGCCTGTCGGGGGGCTACAATGAGCAGTTCTTC. This encodes CASSLSGGYNEQFF.